A single T cell receptor beta chain is shown here with its context. The V gene lost 6 bases and the J gene lost 5 bases, with 19 bases spanning the gap. There are 15 residues in the CDR3. In germline, CDR1 is SGHTA, CDR2 FQGNSA. The sample originates from a study of T-cell memory formation after mild COVID-19. TCRdb fed the 5' RACE reads into MiXCR, producing one record per CDR3 protein. In the table there are around 250,000 distinct CDR3 sequences, roughly 15% of which are singletons. This clonotype originated in a man between 18 and 35 years old who had mild COVID-19 (a few samples of this study predate the infection). Cell type and time point are not known. The sample comprised PBMCs or a T cell subset sorted from them (not recorded which). The chain has TRBV7-2 and TRBJ2-5; tentatively, D is TRBD2 (7 bases). CDR3: CASSASGGHGETQYF. The CDR3 nucleotides are TGTGCCAGCAGTGCGTCGGGGGGCCACGGGGAGACCCAGTACTTC.